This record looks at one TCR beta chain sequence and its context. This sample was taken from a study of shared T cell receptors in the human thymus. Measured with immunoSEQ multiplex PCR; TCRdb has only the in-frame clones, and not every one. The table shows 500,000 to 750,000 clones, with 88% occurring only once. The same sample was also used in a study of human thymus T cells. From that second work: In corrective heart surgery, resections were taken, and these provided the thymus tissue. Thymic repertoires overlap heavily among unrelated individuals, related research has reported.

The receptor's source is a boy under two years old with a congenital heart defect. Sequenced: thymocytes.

Here the CDR3 DNA reads TGCGCCAGCAGCCAAGGACACGGGCGGACTAGAAGGGGATACGAGCAGTACTTC. Amino acid sequence: CASSQGHGRTRRGYEQYF. The chain links TRBV4-3 to TRBJ2-7; TRBD2 matches at 7 bases. The CDR3 spans 18 residues. Germline V gives CDR1 LGHNA, CDR2 YSLEER. V was clipped by 1 base and J by 4 bases; unmatched bases: 16.